These T cell receptor beta chains were read from a single sample in a study of shared clonotypes between healthy human individuals. Sequencing was performed with immunoSEQ multiplex PCR; in TCRdb, only in-frame clones are kept and a portion is missing. The repertoire has under 2,000,000 clones, 85% to 95% of them found once; the top ten carry 0.9% to 1.5%. Sequenced input: naive CD8+ T cells sorted from blood. Receptor source: a man younger than 30 in good health. The CDR3 runs from the conserved cysteine through the conserved F or W. The order of the fields is V gene, D gene, J gene, clone size, CDR3 DNA, CDR3 protein. The D gene is left open where the match is weak. Clone size is given for some rows only: seen once, a few or many times, or a class if the clone is expanded.

V: TRBV9; D: NA; J: TRBJ2-2; size: NA; DNA: TGTGCCAGCAGCGTGCCGCGGGGCGATTTGAACACCGGGGAGCTGTTTTTT; CDR3: CASSVPRGDLNTGELFF
V: TRBV19; D: NA; J: TRBJ1-5; size: NA; DNA: TGTGCCAGTAGTGAAGGGGATAGCAATCAGCCCCAGCATTTT; CDR3: CASSEGDSNQPQHF
V: TRBV7-9; D: NA; J: TRBJ1-2; size: NA; DNA: TGTGCCAGCAGCTTAGAAGGGCGGTCCCACTATGGCTACACCTTC; CDR3: CASSLEGRSHYGYTF
V: TRBV28; D: TRBD1; J: TRBJ2-7; size: NA; DNA: TGTGCCAGCAGTTCGACAGGGACCTACGAGCAGTACTTC; CDR3: CASSSTGTYEQYF
V: TRBV5-6; D: NA; J: TRBJ1-6; size: NA; DNA: TGTGCCAGCAGCTTGGCAGGGACGGGGAATTCACCCCTCCACTTT; CDR3: CASSLAGTGNSPLHF
V: TRBV29-1; D: NA; J: TRBJ1-4; size: NA; DNA: TGCAGCGTTGAAGATGATACGAGTGCAACTAATGAAAAACTGTTTTTT; CDR3: CSVEDDTSATNEKLFF
V: TRBV4-1; D: TRBD2; J: TRBJ2-7; size: NA; DNA: TGCGCCAGCAGCCCCCGGCTAGCGGAACCCTTCGACGAGCAGTACTTC; CDR3: CASSPRLAEPFDEQYF
V: TRBV25-1; D: NA; J: TRBJ1-3; size: NA; DNA: TGTGCCAGCAGTGGGGGGGCTGGAAACACCATATATTTT; CDR3: CASSGGAGNTIYF
V: TRBV2; D: NA; J: TRBJ1-1; size: NA; DNA: TGTGCCAGCAGCGTGACACGGACTGAAGCTTTCTTT; CDR3: CASSVTRTEAFF
V: TRBV11-2; D: TRBD1; J: TRBJ2-7; size: few; DNA: TGTGCCAGCAGCTTAGGCCCCGGGCAGGGGGCCAACGAGCAGTACTTC; CDR3: CASSLGPGQGANEQYF
V: TRBV5-4; D: NA; J: TRBJ2-3; size: NA; DNA: TGTGCCAGCAGCGACACTGACCAGGCCACAGATACGCAGTATTTT; CDR3: CASSDTDQATDTQYF
V: TRBV27; D: NA; J: TRBJ2-7; size: NA; DNA: TGTGCCAGCAGTTTGAGGGGGGGAGACGCCTACGAGCAGTACTTC; CDR3: CASSLRGGDAYEQYF
V: TRBV11-2; D: NA; J: TRBJ2-1; size: NA; DNA: TGTGCCAGCAGCCCCATCGATGGCTACAATGAGCAGTTCTTC; CDR3: CASSPIDGYNEQFF
V: TRBV4-3; D: TRBD2; J: TRBJ2-1; size: NA; DNA: TGCGCCAGCAGCCAAGATAGCGGGGGGTACAATGAGCAGTTCTTC; CDR3: CASSQDSGGYNEQFF
V: TRBV28; D: NA; J: TRBJ2-5; size: NA; DNA: TGTGCCAGCAGTCCTTTGGGGGATTTGGGAGAGACCCAGTACTTC; CDR3: CASSPLGDLGETQYF
V: TRBV27; D: NA; J: TRBJ2-7; size: NA; DNA: TGTGCCAGCAGTTTAGGGAACGGCGCCTACGAGCAGTACTTC; CDR3: CASSLGNGAYEQYF
V: TRBV28; D: TRBD2; J: TRBJ2-7; size: NA; DNA: TGTGCCAGCAGGCTAGCGGGGGGCTCCTACGAGCAGTACTTC; CDR3: CASRLAGGSYEQYF
V: TRBV4-3; D: TRBD2; J: TRBJ2-5; size: NA; DNA: TGCGCCAGCAGCCCCGAGCGGGCGGGAGGACCACAAGAGACCCAGTACTTC; CDR3: CASSPERAGGPQETQYF
V: TRBV11-2; D: NA; J: TRBJ2-7; size: NA; DNA: TGTGCCAGCAGCCCCCGTGAAGGCGCGAGCTCCTACGAGCAGTACTTC; CDR3: CASSPREGASSYEQYF
V: TRBV7-2; D: NA; J: TRBJ2-7; size: NA; DNA: TGTGCCAGCAGCTTAGAAGTAGTGGCCGCGAAATACGAGCAGTACTTC; CDR3: CASSLEVVAAKYEQYF
V: TRBV27; D: NA; J: TRBJ1-4; size: few; DNA: TGTGCCAGCAGTCCCCACATCGTTTCAACTAATGAAAAACTGTTTTTT; CDR3: CASSPHIVSTNEKLFF
V: TRBV9; D: TRBD2; J: TRBJ2-7; size: NA; DNA: TGTGCCAGCAGCGGCGAGGGACTAGCGGGAGTCGGCCAGTACTTC; CDR3: CASSGEGLAGVGQYF
V: TRBV5-4; D: NA; J: TRBJ2-1; size: NA; DNA: TGTGCCAGCAGCGACCTTGGGGGGAGTTCCTACAATGAGCAGTTCTTC; CDR3: CASSDLGGSSYNEQFF
V: TRBV2; D: TRBD2; J: TRBJ2-3; size: once; DNA: TGTGCCAGCAGTTTCTTCACTAGCGGGGGGACGGAAGATACGCAGTATTTT; CDR3: CASSFFTSGGTEDTQYF
V: TRBV28; D: NA; J: TRBJ2-5; size: NA; DNA: TGTGCCAGCAGTCCAGGGCAGGTTCAAGAGACCCAGTACTTC; CDR3: CASSPGQVQETQYF
V: TRBV29-1; D: NA; J: TRBJ1-1; size: NA; DNA: TGCAGCGTCGCTACAGGGAACACTGAAGCTTTCTTT; CDR3: CSVATGNTEAFF
V: TRBV27; D: NA; J: TRBJ2-7; size: once; DNA: TGTGCCAGCAGTTTGAATCGGGACGAGCAGTACTTC; CDR3: CASSLNRDEQYF
V: TRBV30; D: TRBD1; J: TRBJ2-2; size: NA; DNA: TGTGCCTGGGCCGGGACAGGGGTGGTCGGGGAGCTGTTTTTT; CDR3: CAWAGTGVVGELFF
V: TRBV7-9; D: NA; J: TRBJ1-4; size: NA; DNA: TGTGCCAGCAGCCCCTCAGCCCCAACTAATGAAAAACTGTTTTTT; CDR3: CASSPSAPTNEKLFF
V: TRBV29-1; D: NA; J: TRBJ2-7; size: NA; DNA: TGCAGCGTTGTTAGGGGAAGCGAGCAGTACTTC; CDR3: CSVVRGSEQYF
V: TRBV7-6; D: TRBD2; J: TRBJ2-1; size: NA; DNA: TGTGCCAGCAGCCCCCGGGAGGGGGATAGTGAGCAGTTCTTC; CDR3: CASSPREGDSEQFF
V: TRBV28; D: TRBD1; J: TRBJ1-5; size: NA; DNA: TGTGCCAGCAGTTTAAGGTCAGCCGTGGGACAGGGACTCAATCAGCCCCAGCATTTT; CDR3: CASSLRSAVGQGLNQPQHF
V: TRBV4-1; D: NA; J: TRBJ1-3; size: NA; DNA: TGCGCCAGCAGCCCACAGGGACACACCATATATTTT; CDR3: CASSPQGHTIYF
V: TRBV13; D: TRBD1; J: TRBJ2-2; size: NA; DNA: TGTGCCAGCAGCAGCGGGACAGGGGGCGACTTGAACACCGGGGAGCTGTTTTTT; CDR3: CASSSGTGGDLNTGELFF
V: TRBV15; D: NA; J: TRBJ1-4; size: NA; DNA: TGTGCCACCAGCAGAGATGGGGAGGGGTTGGCTGAAAAACTGTTTTTT; CDR3: CATSRDGEGLAEKLFF
V: TRBV25-1; D: NA; J: TRBJ2-5; size: NA; DNA: TGTGCCAGCAGTGACGTAGAGGGAGAGGAGACCCAGTACTTC; CDR3: CASSDVEGEETQYF
V: TRBV5-8; D: NA; J: TRBJ2-1; size: NA; DNA: TGTGCCAGCAGCTTGGGTGGCAATGAGCAGTTCTTC; CDR3: CASSLGGNEQFF
V: TRBV4-3; D: NA; J: TRBJ2-7; size: NA; DNA: TGCGCCAGCAGCCAAGAATTTGGGTGGAGCTCCTACGAGCAGTACTTC; CDR3: CASSQEFGWSSYEQYF
V: TRBV7-7; D: NA; J: TRBJ1-1; size: NA; DNA: TGTGCTAGCATCAACAGCGGGGTGGGCAGGGAGGATTGGGGCACTGAAGCTTTCTTT; CDR3: CASINSGVGREDWGTEAFF
V: TRBV5-4; D: NA; J: TRBJ2-3; size: NA; DNA: TGTGCCAGCAGCTTAGCTCAGGGGGATACGCAGTATTTT; CDR3: CASSLAQGDTQYF
V: TRBV6-1; D: TRBD1; J: TRBJ1-5; size: NA; DNA: TGTGCCAGCAGTGAGACAGGGGTATCAGCCCAGCATTTT; CDR3: CASSETGVSAQHF
V: TRBV11-2; D: NA; J: TRBJ2-1; size: NA; DNA: TGTGCCAGCAGCTTAGACCGCATGAAGCAGTTCTTC; CDR3: CASSLDRMKQFF
V: TRBV4-1; D: TRBD1; J: TRBJ2-1; size: NA; DNA: TGCGCCAGCAGCCAATGGGGGCCGGGACAGGGAACCTACAATGAGCAGTTCTTC; CDR3: CASSQWGPGQGTYNEQFF
V: TRBV27; D: NA; J: TRBJ1-1; size: NA; DNA: TGTGCCAGCAGTATCGGACAGTTGAACACTGAAGCTTTCTTT; CDR3: CASSIGQLNTEAFF
V: TRBV5-6; D: NA; J: TRBJ2-2; size: NA; DNA: TGTGCCAGCAGCTTGGGAGGCGGAGAGGGGGTGAACACCGGGGAGCTGTTTTTT; CDR3: CASSLGGGEGVNTGELFF
V: TRBV7-9; D: TRBD2; J: TRBJ2-1; size: NA; DNA: TGTGCCAGCAGCCCAAGCGGGGGCTCCTACAATGAGCAGTTCTTC; CDR3: CASSPSGGSYNEQFF
V: TRBV6-1; D: NA; J: TRBJ2-1; size: NA; DNA: TGTGCCAGCAGTGAAGTCGACCCATGGAATGAGCAGTTCTTC; CDR3: CASSEVDPWNEQFF
V: TRBV4-1; D: TRBD1; J: TRBJ2-3; size: NA; DNA: TGCGCCAGCAGCCCACGGACAGGAATTAGCACAGATACGCAGTATTTT; CDR3: CASSPRTGISTDTQYF
V: TRBV11-1; D: TRBD1; J: TRBJ2-7; size: NA; DNA: TGTGCCAGCAGTTATTTATCGGGACAGGGCCTCGAGCAGTACTTC; CDR3: CASSYLSGQGLEQYF
V: TRBV7-9; D: TRBD1; J: TRBJ1-2; size: NA; DNA: TGTGCCAGCAGCTTGGCGACAGGGCTCTATGGCTACACCTTC; CDR3: CASSLATGLYGYTF
V: TRBV5-6; D: TRBD2; J: TRBJ2-7; size: NA; DNA: TGTGCCAGCAGCTTGTCCCTAGCGGGAGGGCCGGGGGAGCAGTACTTC; CDR3: CASSLSLAGGPGEQYF
V: TRBV4-1; D: NA; J: TRBJ1-4; size: NA; DNA: TGCGCCAGCAGCCATCCCCAGCAGGGCTGGGAAAAACTGTTTTTT; CDR3: CASSHPQQGWEKLFF
V: TRBV11-2; D: TRBD2; J: TRBJ2-3; size: NA; DNA: TGTGCCAGCAGGGTGACTAGCGGGGTGAACACAGATACGCAGTATTTT; CDR3: CASRVTSGVNTDTQYF
V: TRBV7-9; D: TRBD1; J: TRBJ1-6; size: few; DNA: TGTGCCAGCAGCTCGCACGCCGGGACAGGGGCTTCTAATTCACCCCTCCACTTT; CDR3: CASSSHAGTGASNSPLHF
V: TRBV27; D: NA; J: TRBJ2-5; size: NA; DNA: TGTGCCAGCAGTTTATTATCTAGGGACGGGGAAGAGACCCAGTACTTC; CDR3: CASSLLSRDGEETQYF
V: TRBV30; D: NA; J: TRBJ1-1; size: few; DNA: TGTGCCTGGAGTCGAAACACTGAAGCTTTCTTT; CDR3: CAWSRNTEAFF